The 14 T cell receptor beta chains presented below share a single source sample, sequenced in a study of Graves' ophthalmopathy and Graves' hyperthyroidism. The authors amplified TCR beta CDR3 regions, and they did so from RNA transcripts for repertoire sequencing. Investigators did first-round RT-PCR with HTBI primers, then second-round multiplex PCR. Using its own MiXCR run on the multiplex PCR reads, TCRdb lists one record per CDR3 protein. The sample records around 400,000 distinct CDR3 sequences, under 25% being singletons. The sequencing input was peripheral blood. The receptors derive from a young woman with stable Graves' hyperthyroidism.

This clonotype appeared many times. The genes are TRBV5-1 and TRBJ2-7, with D hard to call. V was trimmed by 0 bases and J by 2 bases, leaving 9 bases between them. This CDR3 is built from 14 residues. Germline-derived CDR1 and CDR2 are SGHRS and YFSETQ. CDR3 coding DNA: TGCGCCAGCAGCTTGGTCGGGCAGGCCTACGAGCAGTACTTC. The encoded protein is CASSLVGQAYEQYF.

This clonotype was detected only a few times. V usage is TRBV6-5 and J usage is TRBJ1-6; D is unresolved. There are 15 residues in the CDR3. The V end was cut by 2 bases, the J end by 8 bases, with 13 bases between. Germline V gene sequence: CDR1 MNHEY, CDR2 SVGAGI. CDR3 in DNA: TGTGCCAGCAGTTACGAGAGTGATGGGCATTCACCCCTCCACTTT. Amino acid sequence: CASSYESDGHSPLHF.

CDR3 in DNA: TGTGCCAGCAGTGCGTCCAAGGGGACAGGAAAGACCTACGAGCAGTACTTC. Protein: CASSASKGTGKTYEQYF. This chain connects TRBV25-1 to TRBJ2-7, with TRBD1 identical over 8 bases. Unmatched junction bases numbered 13, after V lost 4 bases and J lost 2 bases. The CDR3 extends over 17 amino acids. From germline, CDR1 is MGHDK and CDR2 SYGVNS.

This chain connects TRBV6-2 or TRBV6-3 to TRBJ2-5, with 14 bases aligning to TRBD2. CDR3 length equals 18 residues. CDR1 and CDR2 from the germline V gene are MNHEY and SVGEGT. After removal of 5 bases from V and 2 bases from J, the junction contained 10 bases not matched to a gene. The CDR3 DNA sequence: TGTGCCAGCAGTGCCGGGACTAGCGGGAGAGGGGTGCAAGAGACCCAGTACTTC. This codes for CASSAGTSGRGVQETQYF.

This clonotype was seen at least ten times. This chain uses TRBV5-1 with TRBJ2-5; D might be TRBD2 (7 bases). CDR3 size: 15 residues. V lost 2 bases and J lost 1, with 12 bases in between. The germline gives CDR1 SGHRS, CDR2 YFSETQ. The CDR3 spells CASSFVGGGQETQYF. The CDR3 DNA reads as TGCGCCAGCAGCTTCGTGGGAGGGGGCCAAGAGACCCAGTACTTC. The whole variable domain, remainder taken from reference TRBV5-1 and TRBJ2-5, is KAGVTQTPRYLIKTRGQQVTLSCSPISGHRSVSWYQQTPGQGLQFLFEYFSETQRNKGNFPGRFSGRQFSNSRSEMNVSTLELGDSALYLCASSFVGGGQETQYFGPGTRLLVL.

In the case of this clonotype: The junction departs from the called germline gene at one end, perhaps through a read error. The CDR3 protein is CASSSGFPRGNQPKHF. In DNA, the CDR3 is TGTGCCAGCAGCTCTGGATTTCCGCGTGGCAATCAGCCCAAGCATTTT. This chain uses TRBV7-9 with TRBJ1-5; D unclear. CDR1 and CDR2 from the germline V gene are SEHNR and FQNEAQ (reference sequence). The CDR3 is made up of 16 amino acids.

This clonotype was seen at least ten times. The CDR3 spells CASSDDRGHQETQYF. In DNA form, the CDR3 reads TGTGCCAGCAGTGACGACAGGGGCCATCAAGAGACCCAGTACTTC. The chain carries TRBV25-1 and TRBJ2-5; 8 bases align to TRBD1. Germline V gene data show CDR1 as MGHDK and CDR2 as SYGVNS. The CDR3 has 15 residues. V dropped 3 bases and J dropped 2; count of bases not matched to a gene: 5.

The rearrangement uses TRBV7-2 and TRBJ2-5, with D uncertain. This CDR3 is built from 16 residues. V was cut by 5 bases and J by 0 bases, with 16 bases left in between. CDR1 and CDR2 (germline): SGHTA, FQGNSA. CDR3: CASSPTDGPYQETQYF. The CDR3 DNA follows: TGTGCCAGCAGCCCGACGGACGGACCGTACCAAGAGACCCAGTACTTC. Combining the CDR3 with reference TRBV7-2 and TRBJ2-5 gives the whole variable domain GAGVSQSPSNKVTEKGKDVELRCDPISGHTALYWYRQSLGQGLEFLIYFQGNSAPDKSGLPSDRFSAERTGGSVSTLTIQRTQQEDSAVYLCASSPTDGPYQETQYFGPGTRLLVL.

This clonotype was recorded many times. This chain uses TRBV10-3 with TRBJ2-5; 10 positions agree with TRBD2. The CDR3 has 17 residues. Trimming at V came to 3 bases and at J to 3 bases, leaving 10 bases not matched to a gene. Germline-derived CDR1 and CDR2 are ENHRY and SYGVKD. CDR3 sequence reads: CAISDRTSGVREETQYF. DNA for the CDR3: TGTGCCATCAGTGACCGGACTAGCGGCGTTAGAGAAGAGACCCAGTACTTC.

This clonotype came up a few times. The rearrangement joins TRBV12-3 or TRBV12-4 to TRBJ1-5; unclear D gene. Trimming pared 6 bases from V and 0 bases from J, leaving 12 bases between. This CDR3 is built from 15 residues. DNA for the CDR3: TGTGCCAGCAGATTCCGAGGTGGTAGCAATCAGCCCCAGCATTTT. It translates to CASRFRGGSNQPQHF.

This clonotype occurred many times. The chain joins TRBV28 to TRBJ1-3; perhaps TRBD1 as D (5 bases). Between the trimmed V and J ends, which lost 5 bases and 3 bases, there was a span of 11 bases. The CDR3 contains 14 residues. Germline-derived CDR1 and CDR2 are MDHEN and SYDVKM. CDR3 sequence: CASSLGRVGNTIYF. In DNA form, the CDR3 reads TGTGCCAGCAGTCTGGGCAGGGTTGGAAACACCATATATTTT.

This clonotype was counted only a few times. The chain combines TRBV10-1 with TRBJ1-1; D gene uncertain. Germline V CDR1 and CDR2: WNHNN, SYGVQD (reference sequence). The CDR3 runs to 13 residues. Between the trimmed V and J ends, which lost 2 bases and 7 bases, there was a span of 11 bases. The CDR3 sequence: CASSEKLRGEAFF. For the CDR3, the DNA is TGCGCCAGCAGTGAGAAGCTCCGAGGTGAAGCTTTCTTT.

This clonotype was seen repeatedly, ten times or more. The chain employs TRBV6-5 and TRBJ2-7; the D gene could be TRBD1 or TRBD2 (6 bases each). CDR3 length: 14 amino acids. Germline CDR1 MNHEY, CDR2 SVGAGI. Trimming took off 2 bases at V and 4 bases at J, with 12 bases between the two ends. DNA for the CDR3: TGTGCCAGCAGTTACCGGTTAGGGGGGTACGAGCAGTACTTC. Translated, it gives CASSYRLGGYEQYF.

This clonotype was seen ten or more times. V and J are TRBV24-1 and TRBJ2-2; D perhaps matches TRBD1 (6 bases). CDR1 KGHDR and CDR2 SFDVKD come from the germline V gene. The CDR3 is 14 amino acids. The ends were cut back, 5 bases at V and 3 bases at J, with 9 bases in the middle. CDR3 sequence reads: CATSAYRDTGELFF. CDR3 nucleotides: TGTGCCACCAGTGCATACAGGGACACCGGGGAGCTGTTTTTT.